The T cell receptor beta chain described here comes from a study of T cell repertoires in cytomegalovirus infection. About the research overall: Peptides in the study included HLA-C-restricted and HLA-B-restricted CMV epitopes. Study-wide results and caveats: CMV-specific TCR beta clonotypes restricted by HLA-C dominated the ex vivo response.

This clonotype has just one count. Its antigen remains unknown. TCRdb independently ran MiXCR on the reads; one entry per CDR3 protein. Here the sample spans about 58,000 distinct CDR3 sequences, roughly 20% being singletons. Germline CDR1 reads SEHNR; CDR2 reads FQNEAQ (reference sequence). With V trimmed by 4 bases and J by 1 base, 11 bases remained unmatched. The CDR3 is made up of 17 amino acids. The input for sequencing was CD8+ T cells from cultured PBMCs, taken from culture after CMV antigen stimulation. The clonotype comes from a human donor in good health (CMV status not recorded). Some clones in this sample may be carry-over from other donors' samples. The V call is TRBV7-9, the J call TRBJ1-1; 8 bases match TRBD1. The CDR3 is CASSSPTTGGGNTEAFF. The CDR3 nucleotides read TGTGCCAGCAGCTCACCCACCACAGGGGGTGGGAACACTGAAGCTTTCTTT.